A single sample is the source of the 5 T cell receptor beta chains below, sequenced in a study of blood T cell repertoires in COVID-19. Produced via immunoSEQ multiplex PCR; TCRdb's table is partial and in-frame only. The table records around 120,000 clones, just under 85% of them present only once. Sequenced: peripheral blood. The source is a man aged 65 to 85 with active or convalescent COVID-19.

The chain links TRBV28 to TRBJ1-4; no clear D gene. The V end lost 6 bases, the J end lost 2 bases, and 4 bases lay between the germline ends. This CDR3 comprises 12 residues. Germline V gene lookup returns CDR1 MDHEN and CDR2 SYDVKM. CDR3 in amino acids: CASSVTNEKLFF. DNA for the CDR3: TGTGCCAGCAGCGTGACTAATGAAAAACTGTTTTTT.

This rearrangement joins TRBV6-5 to TRBJ2-1; 8 bases are a match to TRBD2. The CDR3 has 15 amino acids. V was pared by 6 bases and J by 0 bases, with 4 bases of the junction left unmatched. Germline-derived CDR1 and CDR2 are MNHEY and SVGAGI. The CDR3 sequence is CASSRSGSSYNEQFF. In DNA, the CDR3 is TGTGCCAGCAGCCGCAGCGGGAGCTCCTACAATGAGCAGTTCTTC.

The chain joins TRBV18 to TRBJ1-2, with a weak D call TRBD1 (5 bases). With 0 bases removed from V and 5 bases from J, the gap between germline ends came to 16 bases. Germline CDR1 is KGHSH and CDR2 is LQKENI. The CDR3 runs to 16 residues. The CDR3 spells CASSPPFLPGSYGYTF. CDR3 bases: TGTGCCAGCTCACCACCGTTTCTCCCAGGGTCGTATGGCTACACCTTC.

The rearrangement links TRBV7-2 to TRBJ2-1; TRBD1 might be the D (6 bases). The CDR3 is 17 residues long. Germline CDR1 is SGHTA and CDR2 is FQGNSA. The V and J ends lost 1 base and 4 bases respectively, with 17 bases between them. DNA for the CDR3: TGTGCCAGCAGCTTAGAGGGGCGGCAGGGGTGGTACAATGAGCAGTTCTTC. Amino acids: CASSLEGRQGWYNEQFF.

The rearrangement links TRBV24-1 to TRBJ2-3, with 15 positions matching TRBD2. The CDR3 length is 16 residues. The ends lost 3 bases at V and 6 bases at J; junction bases unmatched: 3. Germline loops: CDR1 KGHDR, CDR2 SFDVKD. CDR3 DNA sequence: TGTGCCACCAGTGATGCCGGACTAGCGGGAGGGGATACGCAGTATTTT. This gives the protein CATSDAGLAGGDTQYF.